The 5 T cell receptor beta chains in this list originate from one sample, sequenced in a study of vaccination effects on CD4 cells after COVID-19. Their antigen targets remain unknown. Generated by immunoSEQ multiplex PCR, the TCRdb table keeps only in-frame clones and is missing some. Among approximately 45,000 clones, around 76% were seen once, and the ten largest hold 12%. Culture lasted around eleven days before CD4+ T cell isolation. The starting material was CD4+ T cells from PBMCs cultured without peptide, obtained before COVID-19 vaccination. The origin of the receptors is a human donor who had a prior SARS-CoV-2 infection.

The CDR3: CAISETSGKTYNEQFF. The CDR3 DNA sequence: TGTGCCATCAGTGAGACTAGCGGGAAAACCTACAATGAGCAGTTCTTC. The chain carries TRBV10-3 and TRBJ2-1; 10 nucleotides match TRBD2. J gave up 2 bases and V 2 bases, and 3 bases lay outside the gene matches. Germline V gene data show CDR1 as ENHRY and CDR2 as SYGVKD. CDR3 size: 16 residues.

This clone appeared a single time. The CDR3 here is CASSPYRLAGGDTQYF. CDR3 coding DNA: TGTGCCAGCAGCCCCTACCGACTAGCGGGGGGGGATACGCAGTATTTT. This sequence joins TRBV7-9 and TRBJ2-3; TRBD2 aligns across 14 bases. The CDR3 is 16 amino acids. Germline values: CDR1 SEHNR, CDR2 FQNEAQ (reference sequence). Trimming took 5 bases from V and 6 from J; bases not matched to a gene: 7. Filled out from reference TRBV7-9 and TRBJ2-3, the complete variable domain reads DTGVSQNPRHKITKRGQNVTFRCDPISEHNRLYWYRQTLGQGPEFLTYFQNEAQLEKSRLLSDRFSAERPKGSFSTLEIQRTEQGDSAMYLCASSPYRLAGGDTQYFGPGTRLTVL.

The CDR3, as DNA: TGTGCCAGCAGTTACTCCCACCTAGCGAACAATGAGCAGTTCTTC. Its protein is CASSYSHLANNEQFF. The J gene is TRBJ2-1, the V gene TRBV6-5, with TRBD2 as a possible D gene (6 bases). The CDR3 has 15 residues. Trimming took 0 bases from V and 5 from J, leaving 11 bases between them. In germline, CDR1 is MNHEY, CDR2 SVGAGI.

This rearrangement joins TRBV7-3 to TRBJ2-3, with 10 bases matching TRBD2. CDR3 length: 14 amino acids. J was trimmed by 4 bases and V by 5 bases; bases with no gene match: 3. Germline loops: CDR1 SGHTA, CDR2 FQGTGA. This chain's CDR3 is CASSPSGRSDTQYF. The CDR3 DNA reads TGTGCCAGCAGCCCTAGCGGGAGATCAGATACGCAGTATTTT.

The J gene is TRBJ2-7, the V gene TRBV3-1 (or the pseudogene TRBV3-2); D gene unclear. Germline V gives CDR1 LGHDT, CDR2 YNNKEL (reference sequence). CDR3 length: 14 amino acids. Deletions cut 0 bases from V and 4 bases from J, with 10 bases between. The CDR3 coding sequence is TGTGCCAGCAGCCAAGATCTTTCGGGTTACGAGCAGTACTTC. Its protein is CASSQDLSGYEQYF.